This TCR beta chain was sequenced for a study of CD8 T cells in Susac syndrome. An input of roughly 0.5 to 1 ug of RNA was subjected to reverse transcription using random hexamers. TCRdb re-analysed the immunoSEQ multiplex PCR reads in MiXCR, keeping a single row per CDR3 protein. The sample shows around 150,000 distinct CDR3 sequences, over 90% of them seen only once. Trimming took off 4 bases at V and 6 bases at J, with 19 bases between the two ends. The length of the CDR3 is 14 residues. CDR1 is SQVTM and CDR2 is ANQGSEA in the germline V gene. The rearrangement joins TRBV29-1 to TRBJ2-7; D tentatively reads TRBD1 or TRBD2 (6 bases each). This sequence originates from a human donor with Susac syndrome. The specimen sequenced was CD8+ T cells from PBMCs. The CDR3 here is CSVVGGVFGGEQYF. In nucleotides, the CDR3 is TGCAGCGTTGTGGGGGGCGTATTCGGTGGCGAGCAGTACTTC.